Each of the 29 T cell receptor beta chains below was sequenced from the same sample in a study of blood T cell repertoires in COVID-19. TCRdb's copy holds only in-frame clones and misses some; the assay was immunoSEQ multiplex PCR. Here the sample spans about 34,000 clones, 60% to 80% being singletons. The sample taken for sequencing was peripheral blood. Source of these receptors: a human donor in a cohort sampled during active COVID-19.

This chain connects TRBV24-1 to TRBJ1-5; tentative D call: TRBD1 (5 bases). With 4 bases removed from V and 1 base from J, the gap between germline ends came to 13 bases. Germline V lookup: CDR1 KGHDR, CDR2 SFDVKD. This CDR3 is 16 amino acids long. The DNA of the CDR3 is TGTGCCACCAGTGACGCGGGGGTGACGAGCAATCAGCCCCAGCATTTT. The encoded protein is CATSDAGVTSNQPQHF.

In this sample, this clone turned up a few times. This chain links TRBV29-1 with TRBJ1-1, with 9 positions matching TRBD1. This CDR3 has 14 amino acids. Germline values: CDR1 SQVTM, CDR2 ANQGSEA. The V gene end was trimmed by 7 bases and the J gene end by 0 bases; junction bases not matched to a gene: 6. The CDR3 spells CSDIQGALNTEAFF. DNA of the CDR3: TGCAGCGATATACAGGGGGCCTTGAACACTGAAGCTTTCTTT. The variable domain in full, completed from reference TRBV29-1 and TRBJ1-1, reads SAVISQKPSRDICQRGTSLTIQCQVDSQVTMMFWYRQQPGQSLTLIATANQGSEATYESGFVIDKFPISRPNLTFSTLTVSNMSPEDSSIYLCSDIQGALNTEAFFGQGTRLTVV.

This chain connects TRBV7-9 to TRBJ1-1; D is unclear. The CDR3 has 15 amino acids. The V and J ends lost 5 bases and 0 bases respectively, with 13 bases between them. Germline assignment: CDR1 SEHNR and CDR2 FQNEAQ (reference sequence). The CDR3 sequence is CASSNKRELNTEAFF. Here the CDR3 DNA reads TGTGCCAGCAGCAATAAACGCGAGTTGAACACTGAAGCTTTCTTT.

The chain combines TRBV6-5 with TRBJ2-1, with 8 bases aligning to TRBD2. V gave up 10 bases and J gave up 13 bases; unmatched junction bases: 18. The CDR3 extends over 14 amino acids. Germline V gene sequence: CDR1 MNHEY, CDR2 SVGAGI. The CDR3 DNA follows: TGTGCCACCGATCCTACCGGGGGGGGAGTAAATCAGTTCTTC. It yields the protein CATDPTGGGVNQFF.

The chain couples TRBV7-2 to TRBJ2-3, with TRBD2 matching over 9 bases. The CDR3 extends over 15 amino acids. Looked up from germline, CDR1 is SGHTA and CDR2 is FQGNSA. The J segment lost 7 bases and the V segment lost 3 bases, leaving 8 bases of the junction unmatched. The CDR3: CASSFRGRGGNTQYF. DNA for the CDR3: TGTGCCAGCAGCTTTCGCGGGAGGGGGGGTAATACGCAGTATTTT.

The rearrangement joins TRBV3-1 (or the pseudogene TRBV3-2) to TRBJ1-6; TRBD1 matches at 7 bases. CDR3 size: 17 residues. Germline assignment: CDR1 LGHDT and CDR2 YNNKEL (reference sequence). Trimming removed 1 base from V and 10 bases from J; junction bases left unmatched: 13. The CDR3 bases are TGTGCCAGCAGCCAAGCGGGGGTTGCCAGGGGGAGGTCACCCCTCCACTTT. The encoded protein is CASSQAGVARGRSPLHF.

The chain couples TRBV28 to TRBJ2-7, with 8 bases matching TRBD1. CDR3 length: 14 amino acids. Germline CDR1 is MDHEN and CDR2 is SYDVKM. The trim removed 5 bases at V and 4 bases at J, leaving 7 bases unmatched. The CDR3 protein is CASSRTGSGYEQYF. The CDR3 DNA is TGTGCCAGCAGTCGGACAGGGAGTGGTTACGAGCAGTACTTC. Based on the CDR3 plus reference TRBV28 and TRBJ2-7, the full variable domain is DVKVTQSSRYLVKRTGEKVFLECVQDMDHENMFWYRQDPGLGLRLIYFSYDVKMKEKGDIPEGYSVSREKKERFSLILESASTNQTSMYLCASSRTGSGYEQYFGPGTRLTVT.

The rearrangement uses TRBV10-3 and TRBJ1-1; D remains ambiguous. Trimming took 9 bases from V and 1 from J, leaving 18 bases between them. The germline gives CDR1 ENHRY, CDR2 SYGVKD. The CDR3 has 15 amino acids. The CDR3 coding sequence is TGTGCCATTTCGGATAGTGGGGAGGCGAACACTGAAGCTTTCTTT. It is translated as CAISDSGEANTEAFF.

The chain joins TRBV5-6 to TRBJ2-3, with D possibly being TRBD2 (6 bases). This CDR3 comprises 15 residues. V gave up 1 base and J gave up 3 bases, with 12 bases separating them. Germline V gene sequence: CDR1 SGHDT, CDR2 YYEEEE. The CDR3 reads CASSLRRGGTDTQYF. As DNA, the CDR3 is TGTGCCAGCAGCTTGAGGAGGGGTGGGACAGATACGCAGTATTTT.

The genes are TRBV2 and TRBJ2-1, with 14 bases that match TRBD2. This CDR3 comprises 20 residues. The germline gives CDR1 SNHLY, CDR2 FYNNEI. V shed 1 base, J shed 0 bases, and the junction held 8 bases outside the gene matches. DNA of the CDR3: TGTGCCAGCAGTGAAGGGGGACTAGCGGGAGTGTTGACCTCCTACAATGAGCAGTTCTTC. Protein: CASSEGGLAGVLTSYNEQFF.

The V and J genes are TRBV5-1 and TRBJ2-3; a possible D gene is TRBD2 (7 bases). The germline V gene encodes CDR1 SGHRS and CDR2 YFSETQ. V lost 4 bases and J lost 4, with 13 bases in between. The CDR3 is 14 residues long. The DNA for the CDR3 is TGCGCCAGCAGCGGGGGGGGCGTCCCAGATACGCAGTATTTT. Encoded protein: CASSGGGVPDTQYF.

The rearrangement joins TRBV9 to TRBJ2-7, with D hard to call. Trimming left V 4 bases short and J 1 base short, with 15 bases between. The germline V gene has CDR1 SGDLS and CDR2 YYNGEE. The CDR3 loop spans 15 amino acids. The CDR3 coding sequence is TGTGCCAGCAGCCCTGATCCCACACCTTCCTACGAGCAGTACTTC. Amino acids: CASSPDPTPSYEQYF.

The CDR3 nucleotides are TGTGCCAGCAGCCCCCAGGGGTCTGGAAACACCATATATTTT. It yields the protein CASSPQGSGNTIYF. The V and J genes are TRBV7-9 and TRBJ1-3; D is possibly TRBD1 (6 bases). Germline assignment: CDR1 SEHNR and CDR2 FQNEAQ (reference sequence). The CDR3 loop spans 14 amino acids. V lost 5 bases and J lost 1, with 9 bases in between.

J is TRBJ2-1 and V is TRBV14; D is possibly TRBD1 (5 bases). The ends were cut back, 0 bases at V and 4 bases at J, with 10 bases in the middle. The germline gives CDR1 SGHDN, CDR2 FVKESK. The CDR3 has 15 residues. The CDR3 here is CASSQDLRQYNEQFF. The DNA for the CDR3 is TGTGCCAGCAGCCAAGACTTGAGACAGTACAATGAGCAGTTCTTC.

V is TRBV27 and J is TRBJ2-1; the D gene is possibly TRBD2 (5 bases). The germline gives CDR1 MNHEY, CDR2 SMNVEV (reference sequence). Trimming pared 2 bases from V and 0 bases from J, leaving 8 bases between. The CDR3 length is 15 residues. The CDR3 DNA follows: TGTGCCAGCAGTTTACTGGGGAGCTCCTACAATGAGCAGTTCTTC. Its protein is CASSLLGSSYNEQFF.

The CDR3 loop reads CASSNQQGRNQPQHF. CDR3 nucleotide sequence: TGTGCCAGTAGTAATCAGCAGGGTCGCAATCAGCCCCAGCATTTT. The chain carries TRBV19 and TRBJ1-5; the D gene is possibly TRBD1 (5 bases). The V end was cut by 4 bases, the J end by 2 bases, with 12 bases between. The CDR3 is 15 amino acids. Germline CDR1 and CDR2: LNHDA and SQIVND (reference sequence).

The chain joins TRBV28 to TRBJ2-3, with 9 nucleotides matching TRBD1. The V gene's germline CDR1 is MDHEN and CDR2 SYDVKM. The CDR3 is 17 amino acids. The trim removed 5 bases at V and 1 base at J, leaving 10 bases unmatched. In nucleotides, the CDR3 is TGTGCCAGCAGTCGACAGGGGGTTTTGTCGGGCACAGATACGCAGTATTTT. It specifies CASSRQGVLSGTDTQYF. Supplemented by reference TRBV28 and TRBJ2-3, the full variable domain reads DVKVTQSSRYLVKRTGEKVFLECVQDMDHENMFWYRQDPGLGLRLIYFSYDVKMKEKGDIPEGYSVSREKKERFSLILESASTNQTSMYLCASSRQGVLSGTDTQYFGPGTRLTVL.

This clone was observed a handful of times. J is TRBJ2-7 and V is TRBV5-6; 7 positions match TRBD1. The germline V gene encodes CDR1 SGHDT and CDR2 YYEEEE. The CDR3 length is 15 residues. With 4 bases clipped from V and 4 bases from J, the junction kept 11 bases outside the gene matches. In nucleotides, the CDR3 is TGTGCCAGCAGCCCCTGGACAGGCGGTAGGTACGAGCAGTACTTC. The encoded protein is CASSPWTGGRYEQYF.

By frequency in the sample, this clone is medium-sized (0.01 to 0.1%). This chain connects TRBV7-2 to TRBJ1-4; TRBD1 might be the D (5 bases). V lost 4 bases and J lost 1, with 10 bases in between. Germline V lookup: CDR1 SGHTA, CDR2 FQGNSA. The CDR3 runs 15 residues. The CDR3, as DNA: TGTGCCAGCAGCTCGCAGGGTGGAACTAATGAAAAACTGTTTTTT. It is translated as CASSSQGGTNEKLFF.

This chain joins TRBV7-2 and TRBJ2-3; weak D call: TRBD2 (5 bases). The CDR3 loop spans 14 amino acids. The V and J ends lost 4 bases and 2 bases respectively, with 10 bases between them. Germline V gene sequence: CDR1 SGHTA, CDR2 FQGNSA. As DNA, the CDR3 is TGTGCCAGCAGCTCCGGGATCCTCACAGATACGCAGTATTTT. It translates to CASSSGILTDTQYF.

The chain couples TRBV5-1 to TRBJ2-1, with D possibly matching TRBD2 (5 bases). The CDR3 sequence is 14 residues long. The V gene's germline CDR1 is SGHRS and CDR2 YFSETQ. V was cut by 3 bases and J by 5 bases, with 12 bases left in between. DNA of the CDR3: TGCGCCAGCAGCTCCCTCGAGGGCGACAATGAGCAGTTCTTC. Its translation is CASSSLEGDNEQFF.

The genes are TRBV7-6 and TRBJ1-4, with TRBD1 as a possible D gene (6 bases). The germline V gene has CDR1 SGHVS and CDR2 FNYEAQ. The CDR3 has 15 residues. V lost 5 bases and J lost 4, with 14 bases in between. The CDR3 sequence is CASSQGHVLNEKLFF. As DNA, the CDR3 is TGTGCCAGCAGCCAGGGACACGTCCTTAATGAAAAACTGTTTTTT.

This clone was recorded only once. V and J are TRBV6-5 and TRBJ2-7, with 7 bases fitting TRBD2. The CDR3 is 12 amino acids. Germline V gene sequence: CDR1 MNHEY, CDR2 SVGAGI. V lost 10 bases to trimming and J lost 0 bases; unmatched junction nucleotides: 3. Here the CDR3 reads CATGGYSYEQYF. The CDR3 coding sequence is TGTGCCACGGGGGGATACTCCTACGAGCAGTACTTC.

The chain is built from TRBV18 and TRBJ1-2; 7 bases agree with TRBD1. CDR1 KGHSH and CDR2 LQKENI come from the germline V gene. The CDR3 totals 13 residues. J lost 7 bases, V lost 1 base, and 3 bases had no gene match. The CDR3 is CASSPQGAGGYTF. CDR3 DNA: TGTGCCAGCTCACCACAGGGGGCCGGTGGCTACACCTTC.

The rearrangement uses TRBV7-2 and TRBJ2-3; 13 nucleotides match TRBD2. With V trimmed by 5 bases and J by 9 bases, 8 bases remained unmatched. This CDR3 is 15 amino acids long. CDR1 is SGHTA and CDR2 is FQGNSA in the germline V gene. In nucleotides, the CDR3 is TGTGCCAGCAGCCGGGGACTAGCGGGAACGGAAACGCAGTATTTT. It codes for CASSRGLAGTETQYF.

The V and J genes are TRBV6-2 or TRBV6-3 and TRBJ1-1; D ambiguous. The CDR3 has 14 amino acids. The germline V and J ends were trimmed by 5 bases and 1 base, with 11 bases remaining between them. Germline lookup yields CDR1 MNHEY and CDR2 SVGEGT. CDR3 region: CASSTLRGNTEAFF. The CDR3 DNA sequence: TGTGCCAGCAGTACCCTCAGAGGGAACACTGAAGCTTTCTTT.

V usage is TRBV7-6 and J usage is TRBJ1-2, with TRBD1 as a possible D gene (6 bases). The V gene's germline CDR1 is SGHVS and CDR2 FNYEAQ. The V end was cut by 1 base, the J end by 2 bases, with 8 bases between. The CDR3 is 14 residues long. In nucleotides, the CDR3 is TGTGCCAGCAGCTTAGGTACAGGGAACTATGGCTACACCTTC. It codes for CASSLGTGNYGYTF.

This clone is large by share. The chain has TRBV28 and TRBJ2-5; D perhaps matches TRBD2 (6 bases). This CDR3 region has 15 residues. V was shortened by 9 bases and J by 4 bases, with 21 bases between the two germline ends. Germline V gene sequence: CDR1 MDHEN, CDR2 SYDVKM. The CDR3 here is CASSGPWGERETQYF. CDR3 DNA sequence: TGTGCCAGTTCGGGACCCTGGGGGGAAAGAGAGACCCAGTACTTC. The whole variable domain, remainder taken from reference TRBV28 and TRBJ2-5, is DVKVTQSSRYLVKRTGEKVFLECVQDMDHENMFWYRQDPGLGLRLIYFSYDVKMKEKGDIPEGYSVSREKKERFSLILESASTNQTSMYLCASSGPWGERETQYFGPGTRLLVL.

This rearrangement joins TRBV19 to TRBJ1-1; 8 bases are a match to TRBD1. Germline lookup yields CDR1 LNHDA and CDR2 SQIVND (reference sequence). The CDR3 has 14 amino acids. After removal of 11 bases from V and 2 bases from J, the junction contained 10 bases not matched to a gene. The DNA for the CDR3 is TGTGCCCCAGGGCAGGGGGCCCATAACACTGAAGCTTTCTTT. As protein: CAPGQGAHNTEAFF.